The 2 T cell receptor beta chains below were found in one sample sequenced in a study of CD8+CD57+ T cells in acquired aplastic anemia. Genomic DNA acted as the template from which TCR beta VDJ combination and CDR3 sequence profiling were carried out. TCRdb passed the reads through MiXCR, listing each CDR3 protein once. The sample consists of about 180,000 distinct CDR3 sequences, 63% of them appearing once. Patients included in sequencing had previously demonstrated CD8+CD57+ cell expansion by flow cytometry. The sample taken for sequencing was sorted CD4+, CD8+, or CD8+CD57+ T cells (not recorded which) from PBMCs. Source of these receptors: a human donor with aplastic anemia.

The V and J genes are TRBV25-1 and TRBJ2-1; the match to TRBD2 covers 9 bases. Germline lookup yields CDR1 MGHDK and CDR2 SYGVNS. This CDR3 is 15 amino acids long. The V segment lost 3 bases and the J segment 4 bases; nucleotides outside the gene matches: 4. Here the CDR3 reads CASSELAGGYNEQFF. In DNA, the CDR3 is TGTGCCAGCAGTGAGTTGGCGGGAGGGTACAATGAGCAGTTCTTC.

This chain joins TRBV5-1 and TRBJ2-3; D not resolved. The CDR3 totals 11 residues. The ends were cut back, 4 bases at V and 7 bases at J, with 7 bases in the middle. The germline V gene has CDR1 SGHRS and CDR2 YFSETQ. CDR3 residues: CASSQEYTQYF. CDR3 DNA: TGCGCCAGCAGCCAAGAGTATACGCAGTATTTT. Supplemented by reference TRBV5-1 and TRBJ2-3, the full variable domain reads KAGVTQTPRYLIKTRGQQVTLSCSPISGHRSVSWYQQTPGQGLQFLFEYFSETQRNKGNFPGRFSGRQFSNSRSEMNVSTLELGDSALYLCASSQEYTQYFGPGTRLTVL.